This T cell receptor (beta chain) was documented in a study of cytomegalovirus exposure and HLA in healthy donors. General study results and limits: Donors belonging to an Asian-associated ancestry cluster reportedly showed fewer N-insertions in productive TCRs than the roughly 700-donor mean, according to what a later analysis found. Differences between HLA loci emerged in a later analysis of TCR association rates, with DRB1 most and HLA-C fewest. Specificity of three CMV-associated chains for CMV antigens was verified in vitro. Follow-up analysis later connected one missense variant in DCLRE1C with trimming of TCR beta V- and J-genes.

60 Vbeta and 13 Jbeta primers were used in PCR. Assay: immunoSEQ multiplex PCR; the TCRdb copy retains only in-frame clones and omits some. The sample includes under 200,000 clones, around 86% of them seen just once. Germline V gene sequence: CDR1 ENHRY, CDR2 SYGVKD. CDR3 size: 13 residues. V lost 6 bases to trimming and J lost 6 bases; unmatched junction nucleotides: 5. Comment on this clone: Its antigen remains unknown.

The sample comprised PBMCs. The TCR was taken from a human donor in good health. V gene TRBV10-3 combines with J gene TRBJ2-3; 8 bases align to TRBD2. The CDR3 is CAISGGAVDTQYF. CDR3 DNA sequence: TGTGCCATCAGCGGGGGGGCCGTCGATACGCAGTATTTT.